Below are 12 T cell receptor beta chains sequenced from a single sample in a study of neurological immune-mediated disorders. TCRdb processed the 5' RACE reads anew with MiXCR; each CDR3 protein has one entry. The repertoire has some 33,000 distinct CDR3 sequences, about 1.6% of them found once; the top ten carry about a tenth. The source material was PBMCs. These receptors were collected from a woman aged 25 to 39 with multiple sclerosis.

This clonotype was seen repeatedly, ten times or more. DNA for the CDR3: TGTGCCAGCAGCTCAAATAGTGGACAGGGGAGCTCCTACGAGCAGTACTTC. Its protein is CASSSNSGQGSSYEQYF. The genes are TRBV7-2 and TRBJ2-7; 9 bases line up with TRBD1. Germline loops: CDR1 SGHTA, CDR2 FQGNSA. The CDR3 spans 17 residues. The trim removed 4 bases at V and 0 bases at J, leaving 10 bases unmatched.

This clonotype was observed many times. The chain is built from TRBV20-1 and TRBJ1-2; D is possibly TRBD1 (6 bases). Trimming shortened V by 5 bases and J by 5 bases, and 15 bases separated the two germline ends. This CDR3 spans 13 amino acids. CDR1 and CDR2 from the germline V gene are DFQATT and SNEGSKA (reference sequence). The CDR3 sequence: CSASDSFVYGYTF. The CDR3 nucleotides are TGCAGTGCTTCGGACAGCTTTGTATATGGCTACACCTTC.

This clonotype appeared many times. J is TRBJ2-3 and V is TRBV6-2 or TRBV6-3; TRBD2 matches 8 bases. The CDR3 sequence is 18 residues long. Germline CDR1 and CDR2: MNHEY and SVGEGT. The V gene end was trimmed by 2 bases and the J gene end by 5 bases; junction bases not matched to a gene: 15. The CDR3 DNA reads TGTGCCAGCAGTTACAACCCTCCGGGAGGGGTTAGGATAGATACGCAGTATTTT. This codes for CASSYNPPGGVRIDTQYF.

By its share, this clonotype is medium-sized. The chain is built from TRBV6-2 or TRBV6-3 and TRBJ1-4; tentatively, D is TRBD1 (5 bases). Deletions cut 0 bases from V and 11 bases from J, with 7 bases between. Germline V CDR1 and CDR2: MNHEY, SVGEGT. CDR3 size: 12 residues. CDR3 nucleotide sequence: TGTGCCAGCAGTTACTCGAGACAGAAACTGTTTTTT. It codes for CASSYSRQKLFF.

This clonotype has ten or more counts. The chain uses TRBV7-2 and TRBJ2-5; D perhaps matches TRBD2 (5 bases). CDR3 size: 13 residues. Trimming cost V 5 bases and J 5 bases, with 12 bases left between them. From germline, CDR1 is SGHTA and CDR2 FQGNSA. The CDR3 nucleotides are TGTGCCAGCAGCCGGGGTCACCTGGAGACCCAGTACTTC. Its protein is CASSRGHLETQYF.

This clonotype counts as medium-sized. The chain uses TRBV9 and TRBJ1-1, with 7 nucleotides matching TRBD1. Trimming at V came to 3 bases and at J to 0 bases, leaving 11 bases not matched to a gene. The V gene's germline CDR1 is SGDLS and CDR2 YYNGEE. The CDR3 has 17 amino acids. In nucleotides, the CDR3 is TGTGCCAGCAGCGCGCTAGGGGGCGTGGGGATGAACACTGAAGCTTTCTTT. It translates to CASSALGGVGMNTEAFF.

This clonotype was seen at least ten times. This sequence joins TRBV5-1 and TRBJ2-5, with 7 bases aligning to TRBD1. This CDR3 is 16 amino acids long. The trim removed 1 base at V and 1 base at J, leaving 7 bases unmatched. Germline lookup yields CDR1 SGHRS and CDR2 YFSETQ. The CDR3 nucleotides read TGCGCCAGCAGCTTGCCCCGGGACAGTAGCCAAGAGACCCAGTACTTC. It specifies CASSLPRDSSQETQYF.

This clonotype came up many times. The chain couples TRBV6-5 to TRBJ1-3; perhaps TRBD1 as D (5 bases). The CDR3 spans 13 residues. Germline CDR1 reads MNHEY; CDR2 reads SVGAGI. V lost 8 bases and J 4 bases, leaving 12 bases between the germline ends. CDR3 region: CASSRQGGNTIYF. The CDR3, as DNA: TGTGCCAGCTCCCGTCAGGGAGGAAACACCATATATTTT.

This clonotype was recorded at least ten times. This chain uses TRBV25-1 with TRBJ2-5, with 14 bases matching TRBD2. CDR3 length equals 18 residues. Trimming removed 2 bases from V and 5 bases from J; junction bases left unmatched: 10. Germline V lookup: CDR1 MGHDK, CDR2 SYGVNS. CDR3 sequence: CASSEGLTSGGATETQYF. CDR3 in DNA: TGTGCCAGCAGTGAAGGCCTGACTAGCGGGGGGGCGACGGAGACCCAGTACTTC.

This clonotype was recorded at least ten times. The rearrangement joins TRBV10-3 to TRBJ2-7; 9 bases are shared with TRBD1. The V gene's germline CDR1 is ENHRY and CDR2 SYGVKD. The CDR3 length is 14 residues. J lost 1 base, V lost 6 bases, and 4 bases had no gene match. As DNA, the CDR3 is TGTGCCATCAGAGAGACAGGGGGTTCCTACGAGCAGTACTTC. It encodes CAIRETGGSYEQYF.

This clonotype showed up many times. The V call is TRBV7-9, the J call TRBJ1-1; D is unclear. The germline V gene encodes CDR1 SEHNR and CDR2 FQNEAQ (reference sequence). The CDR3 has 14 residues. Trimming took 5 bases from V and 1 from J, leaving 11 bases between them. DNA of the CDR3: TGTGCCAGCAGCGACGGACTCCCGAACACTGAAGCTTTCTTT. Protein product: CASSDGLPNTEAFF.

Ten or more counts support this clonotype. This chain connects TRBV5-1 to TRBJ1-1; maybe TRBD1 (6 bases). V was pared by 1 base and J by 5 bases, with 12 bases between. This CDR3 has 14 amino acids. Germline V gene lookup returns CDR1 SGHRS and CDR2 YFSETQ. CDR3 in amino acids: CASSLQGGTTEAFF. The CDR3 DNA follows: TGCGCCAGCAGCTTGCAGGGTGGGACAACTGAAGCTTTCTTT.